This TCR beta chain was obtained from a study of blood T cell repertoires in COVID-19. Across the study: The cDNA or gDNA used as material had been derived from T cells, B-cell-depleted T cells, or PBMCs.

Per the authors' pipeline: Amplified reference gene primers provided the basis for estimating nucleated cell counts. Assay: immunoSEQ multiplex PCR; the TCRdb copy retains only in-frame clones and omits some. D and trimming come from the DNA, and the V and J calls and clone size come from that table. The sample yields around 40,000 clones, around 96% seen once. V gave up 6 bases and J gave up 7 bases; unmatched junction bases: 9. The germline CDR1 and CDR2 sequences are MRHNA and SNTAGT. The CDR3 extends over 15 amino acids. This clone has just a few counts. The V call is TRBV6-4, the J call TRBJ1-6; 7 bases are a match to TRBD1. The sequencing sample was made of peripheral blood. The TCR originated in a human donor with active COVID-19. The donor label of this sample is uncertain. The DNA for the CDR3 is TGTGCCAGCAGCATAGACAGGGCGGCCAATTCACCCCTCCACTTT. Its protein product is CASSIDRAANSPLHF.